A selection of T cell receptor beta chains follows, all from one sample in a study of OX40 agonist ivuxolimab in advanced cancers. Here immunoSEQ multiplex PCR was the method, and the copy in TCRdb shows in-frame clones only, minus some. The sample lists 40,000 to 60,000 clones, about 86% occurring once. This specimen consisted of CD4+ or CD8+ T cells sorted from blood, obtained in a trial of the OX40 agonist ivuxolimab. Source of these receptors: an adult with an advanced solid tumor such as melanoma, head and neck, liver or kidney cancer. Both conserved end residues are part of each CDR3. Each record gives: clone size, V gene, D gene, J gene, CDR3 DNA, CDR3 protein. A D gene is named only where the DNA matches it firmly. Clone size is not always given. Where it is, it says once, few, many or a class for expanded clones.

abundance: NA
v_gene: TRBV5-8
d_gene: NA
j_gene: TRBJ2-2
CDR3nt: TGTGCCAGCAGCTTAGGAAAACGCCCTGCGGGCACCGGGGAGCTGTTTTTT
CDR3aa: CASSLGKRPAGTGELFF

abundance: NA
v_gene: TRBV5-1
d_gene: NA
j_gene: TRBJ2-5
CDR3nt: TGCGCCAGCAGCCTCGGGGTGGGCGCGAGACAAGAGACCCAGTACTTC
CDR3aa: CASSLGVGARQETQYF

abundance: NA
v_gene: TRBV7-2
d_gene: NA
j_gene: TRBJ2-7
CDR3nt: TGTGCCAGCAGCTTAGAGTGGTCCTGGCATACGAGCTCCTACGAGCAGTACTTC
CDR3aa: CASSLEWSWHTSSYEQYF

abundance: few
v_gene: TRBV18
d_gene: NA
j_gene: TRBJ2-7
CDR3nt: TGTGCCAGCTCACCAATCGGCAGGGTACACGAGCAGTACTTC
CDR3aa: CASSPIGRVHEQYF

abundance: medium-sized
v_gene: TRBV19
d_gene: TRBD2
j_gene: TRBJ2-2
CDR3nt: TGTGCCAGTAGTATAGCGGGGGGGCGGAACACCGGGGAGCTGTTTTTT
CDR3aa: CASSIAGGRNTGELFF

abundance: NA
v_gene: TRBV19
d_gene: TRBD2
j_gene: TRBJ2-3
CDR3nt: TGTGCCAGTAGATCGCTGGGGGGGAGCACAGATACGCAGTATTTT
CDR3aa: CASRSLGGSTDTQYF

abundance: NA
v_gene: TRBV6-6
d_gene: TRBD1
j_gene: TRBJ1-5
CDR3nt: TGTGCCAGCAGTCAGGGGGGGAGCAATCAGCCCCAGCATTTT
CDR3aa: CASSQGGSNQPQHF

abundance: NA
v_gene: TRBV5-8
d_gene: NA
j_gene: TRBJ2-7
CDR3nt: TGTGCCAGCAGCTTGGCTCCCGGGCAGGGGACCTACGAGCAGTACTTC
CDR3aa: CASSLAPGQGTYEQYF

abundance: NA
v_gene: TRBV2
d_gene: NA
j_gene: TRBJ2-7
CDR3nt: TGTGCCAGCAGTGAAGCGCTTCGGGCGGACGAGCAGTACTTC
CDR3aa: CASSEALRADEQYF

abundance: once
v_gene: TRBV6-5
d_gene: NA
j_gene: TRBJ2-1
CDR3nt: TGTGCCAGCAGACCACCCCAACACAATGAGCAGTTCTTC
CDR3aa: CASRPPQHNEQFF

abundance: NA
v_gene: TRBV7-8
d_gene: TRBD2
j_gene: TRBJ2-1
CDR3nt: TGTGCCAGCAGCTCCCCGGGACTAGCTAGGGTCTTC
CDR3aa: CASSSPGLARVF

abundance: NA
v_gene: TRBV7-3
d_gene: TRBD1
j_gene: TRBJ2-5
CDR3nt: TGTGCCAGCAGCAAGGACAGGGGCCAAGAGACCCAGTACTTC
CDR3aa: CASSKDRGQETQYF

abundance: NA
v_gene: TRBV19
d_gene: NA
j_gene: TRBJ1-1
CDR3nt: TGTGCCAGTAAGTTCCGGGGCGAGGGGAGCACTGAAGCTTTCTTT
CDR3aa: CASKFRGEGSTEAFF

abundance: NA
v_gene: TRBV7-3
d_gene: NA
j_gene: TRBJ1-6
CDR3nt: TGTGCCAGCAGAACCCCAGGGGCGCCTAATTCACCCCTCCACTTT
CDR3aa: CASRTPGAPNSPLHF

abundance: NA
v_gene: TRBV13
d_gene: TRBD1
j_gene: TRBJ1-2
CDR3nt: TGTGCCAGCAGCTTAGGCCCCGAGGGGGCCGGCTATGGCTACACCTTC
CDR3aa: CASSLGPEGAGYGYTF

abundance: NA
v_gene: TRBV4-1
d_gene: NA
j_gene: TRBJ1-1
CDR3nt: TGCGCCAGCAGCCAAGATTTACCCCGAACCAGGAACACTGAAGCTTTCTTT
CDR3aa: CASSQDLPRTRNTEAFF

abundance: NA
v_gene: TRBV21-1
d_gene: NA
j_gene: TRBJ2-4
CDR3nt: TGTGCCAGCAGCGCGACAGTGGTCCCCCCCAAAAACATTCAGTACTTC
CDR3aa: CASSATVVPPKNIQYF

abundance: NA
v_gene: TRBV7-2
d_gene: TRBD2
j_gene: TRBJ2-1
CDR3nt: TGTGCCAGCAGCTTAGTCCTGGCTAGCGGGGGTGAGCAGTTCTTC
CDR3aa: CASSLVLASGGEQFF

abundance: NA
v_gene: TRBV5-4
d_gene: NA
j_gene: TRBJ1-2
CDR3nt: TGTGCCAGCAGCTTGTTGGGGAACTCGCGGGGTGGCTACACCTTC
CDR3aa: CASSLLGNSRGGYTF

abundance: NA
v_gene: TRBV30
d_gene: TRBD1
j_gene: TRBJ1-5
CDR3nt: TGTGCCTGGAAGGACAGGGTCGGGAATCAGCCCCAGCATTTT
CDR3aa: CAWKDRVGNQPQHF

abundance: NA
v_gene: TRBV4-1
d_gene: NA
j_gene: TRBJ2-1
CDR3nt: TGCGCCAGCAGCCAAATAGTTGGCCTAGTTGAGTTCTTC
CDR3aa: CASSQIVGLVEFF

abundance: NA
v_gene: TRBV27
d_gene: NA
j_gene: TRBJ2-5
CDR3nt: TGTGCCAGCGAGCGTGGGGAAAGGTACCAAGAGACCCAGTACTTC
CDR3aa: CASERGERYQETQYF

abundance: once
v_gene: TRBV10-1
d_gene: TRBD2
j_gene: TRBJ2-3
CDR3nt: TGCGCCAGCAGTGAGGGTATTCGGGGGGGTGGCACAGATACGCAGTATTTT
CDR3aa: CASSEGIRGGGTDTQYF

abundance: NA
v_gene: TRBV6-6
d_gene: NA
j_gene: TRBJ1-5
CDR3nt: TGTGCCAGCGTGCGAAGTTCAAGCAATCAGCCCCAGCATTTT
CDR3aa: CASVRSSSNQPQHF

abundance: NA
v_gene: TRBV5-6
d_gene: TRBD1
j_gene: TRBJ1-5
CDR3nt: TGTGCCAGCAGCGAACAGGGGAATAGCAATCAGCCCCAGCATTTT
CDR3aa: CASSEQGNSNQPQHF

abundance: once
v_gene: TRBV5-6
d_gene: NA
j_gene: TRBJ1-5
CDR3nt: TGTGCCAGCAGTACCGGGACAAAGGGAAATCAGCCCCAGCATTTT
CDR3aa: CASSTGTKGNQPQHF

abundance: NA
v_gene: TRBV6-6
d_gene: NA
j_gene: TRBJ2-7
CDR3nt: TGTGCCAGCAGTTACGCGGAGGGCGGCGAGCAGTACTTC
CDR3aa: CASSYAEGGEQYF

abundance: NA
v_gene: TRBV2
d_gene: TRBD2
j_gene: TRBJ2-3
CDR3nt: TGTGCCAGCAGCGTAGCGGGGGGCTACACAGATACGCAGTATTTT
CDR3aa: CASSVAGGYTDTQYF

abundance: NA
v_gene: TRBV11-3
d_gene: TRBD2
j_gene: TRBJ2-1
CDR3nt: TGTGCCAGCAGCTTAGTCGGGGGGAGAAGGTCGGGTGAGCAGTTCTTC
CDR3aa: CASSLVGGRRSGEQFF

abundance: NA
v_gene: TRBV11-3
d_gene: NA
j_gene: TRBJ1-2
CDR3nt: TGTGCCAGCGCGTCCCCCATGGGCTACACCTTC
CDR3aa: CASASPMGYTF

abundance: NA
v_gene: TRBV7-2
d_gene: TRBD2
j_gene: TRBJ2-4
CDR3nt: TGTGCCAGCAGACTAGCGGGGTTAGCCAAAAACATTCAGTACTTC
CDR3aa: CASRLAGLAKNIQYF

abundance: NA
v_gene: TRBV4-1
d_gene: NA
j_gene: TRBJ1-6
CDR3nt: TGCGCCAGCAGCCAAGACCCGCCCCTCCACTTT
CDR3aa: CASSQDPPLHF

abundance: NA
v_gene: TRBV6-5
d_gene: NA
j_gene: TRBJ2-7
CDR3nt: TGTGCCAGCATCCCCGGTCAGGGCAGACCCTACGAGCAGTACTTC
CDR3aa: CASIPGQGRPYEQYF

abundance: NA
v_gene: TRBV23-1
d_gene: NA
j_gene: TRBJ1-5
CDR3nt: TGCGCCAGCAGTCGGTACGTTGATCAGCCCCAGCATTTT
CDR3aa: CASSRYVDQPQHF

abundance: NA
v_gene: TRBV5-1
d_gene: NA
j_gene: TRBJ2-3
CDR3nt: TGCGCCAGCACGAGCTCCCCGACCGGTGGAGATACGCAGTATTTT
CDR3aa: CASTSSPTGGDTQYF

abundance: NA
v_gene: TRBV6-1
d_gene: NA
j_gene: TRBJ1-2
CDR3nt: TGTGCCAGCAGTGAGGGGGTCGGATCTAACTATGGCTACACCTTC
CDR3aa: CASSEGVGSNYGYTF

abundance: once
v_gene: TRBV6-1
d_gene: NA
j_gene: TRBJ2-7
CDR3nt: TGTGCCAGCAGTGCCTCTCAGTCCTACGAGCAGTACTTC
CDR3aa: CASSASQSYEQYF